The present entry profiles one T cell receptor beta chain with its context. Its antigen is not identified. This sample stems from a study of T cell responses to AZD1222 COVID-19 vaccine. Findings of the study overall: Spike regions recognized by vaccine-associated CD4 TCRs spanned the protein, led by 160-218 and 743-854. Receipt of two AZD1222 doses was followed by a rise in Spike-specific TCR breadth and depth. Researchers took repertoire samples only after the peak T cell response had come.

V shed 3 bases and J shed 6 bases, with 12 bases lying between them. Germline CDR1 DFQATT, CDR2 SNEGSKA (reference sequence). This CDR3 spans 13 amino acids. Sequencing used immunoSEQ multiplex PCR; TCRdb keeps in-frame clones, though not all of them. The repertoire holds over 120,000 clones, 92% seen once, with more than 3% in the top ten. Sequences were derived from peripheral blood, sampled 28 days after the second AZD1222 dose. The chain uses TRBV20-1 and TRBJ2-1; D call uncertain. This TCR was recovered from an adult who received the AZD1222 COVID-19 vaccine. CDR3 bases: TGCAGTGCTAGTTCCCCGCGAGGCAATGAGCAGTTCTTC. It is translated as CSASSPRGNEQFF.